These 32 T cell receptor beta chains share one sample of origin, sequenced in a study of T cells in localized non-small cell lung cancer. Sequencing was performed with immunoSEQ multiplex PCR; in TCRdb, only in-frame clones are kept and a portion is missing. The sample comprises roughly 77,000 clones, around 90% of which are singletons, and approximately 22% rests with the top ten. The material was peripheral blood, obtained before any cancer treatment. The receptors were gathered from a woman aged 40-69 years with stage I squamous cell lung carcinoma.

The chain has TRBV6-1 and TRBJ1-1; D gene unclear. The CDR3 totals 13 residues. Germline CDR1 is MNHNS and CDR2 is SASEGT. Deletions cut 4 bases from V and 6 bases from J, with 12 bases between. The CDR3 sequence: CASSVLWGSEAFF. CDR3 bases: TGTGCCAGCAGTGTGCTGTGGGGATCTGAAGCTTTCTTT.

The chain combines TRBV5-6 with TRBJ2-7; D might be TRBD1 (6 bases). CDR1 and CDR2 (germline): SGHDT, YYEEEE. Trimming took 4 bases from V and 0 from J, leaving 17 bases between them. The CDR3 loop spans 16 amino acids. CDR3 sequence: CASSLGAGTTSYEQYF. CDR3 DNA: TGTGCCAGCAGCCTGGGGGCTGGGACAACCTCCTACGAGCAGTACTTC.

The genes are TRBV29-1 and TRBJ2-7; D is unclear. V lost 4 bases and J lost 6, with 7 bases in between. The CDR3 sequence is 10 residues long. Germline V CDR1 and CDR2: SQVTM, ANQGSEA. CDR3: CSVVEAEQYF. CDR3 sequence (DNA): TGCAGCGTTGTCGAGGCCGAGCAGTACTTC.

The chain employs TRBV14 and TRBJ1-2, with D possibly TRBD1 on 5 matching bases. The CDR3 is made up of 13 amino acids. Germline CDR1 reads SGHDN; CDR2 reads FVKESK. The V and J ends lost 5 bases and 6 bases respectively, with 13 bases between them. The CDR3 coding sequence is TGTGCCAGCAGCTTCTCTAGGGGTCATGGCTACACCTTC. Translation: CASSFSRGHGYTF. Variable domain in full (rest from reference TRBV14 and TRBJ1-2): EAGVTQFPSHSVIEKGQTVTLRCDPISGHDNLYWYRRVMGKEIKFLLHFVKESKQDESGMPNNRFLAERTGGTYSTLKVQPAELEDSGVYFCASSFSRGHGYTFGSGTRLTVV.

The chain couples TRBV7-8 to TRBJ1-3; D is undetermined. Germline CDR1 is SGHVS and CDR2 is FQNEAQ. The CDR3 contains 17 residues. V was trimmed by 1 base and J by 0 bases, leaving 13 bases between them. The CDR3 loop reads CASSLGGRYRSGNTIYF. The CDR3 DNA follows: TGTGCCAGCAGCTTAGGCGGCAGGTACCGCTCTGGAAACACCATATATTTT. Drawing the rest from reference TRBV7-8 and TRBJ1-3, the complete variable domain is GAGVSQSPRYKVAKRGQDVALRCDPISGHVSLFWYQQALGQGPEFLTYFQNEAQLDKSGLPSDRFFAERPEGSVSTLKIQRTQQEDSAVYLCASSLGGRYRSGNTIYFGEGSWLTVV.

V and J are TRBV10-3 and TRBJ2-1; perhaps TRBD2 as D (7 bases). The germline V gene encodes CDR1 ENHRY and CDR2 SYGVKD. The V and J ends lost 0 bases and 5 bases respectively, with 14 bases between them. The CDR3 contains 16 residues. This CDR3 is CAISESGGGLNNEQFF. CDR3 in DNA: TGTGCCATCAGTGAGTCGGGGGGGGGCCTGAACAATGAGCAGTTCTTC.

The rearrangement uses TRBV6-5 and TRBJ1-6; a weak D match, TRBD1 (5 bases). This CDR3 region has 15 residues. Germline V gene sequence: CDR1 MNHEY, CDR2 SVGAGI. Trimming took 2 bases from V and 8 from J, leaving 13 bases between them. CDR3 bases: TGTGCCAGCAGTTACCGGGGGGGTTTCGATTCACCCCTCCACTTT. Its translation is CASSYRGGFDSPLHF.

J is TRBJ2-1 and V is TRBV20-1; TRBD2 matches 8 bases. This CDR3 has 11 residues. From germline, CDR1 is DFQATT and CDR2 SNEGSKA (reference sequence). Trimming at V came to 3 bases and at J to 14 bases, leaving 6 bases not matched to a gene. The CDR3: CSASQTSEKFF. CDR3 nucleotides: TGCAGTGCTAGCCAGACTAGCGAAAAGTTCTTC.

The chain combines TRBV10-3 with TRBJ1-1; no firm D call. The CDR3 spans 14 residues. With 3 bases removed from V and 0 bases from J, the gap between germline ends came to 8 bases. Germline CDR1 is ENHRY and CDR2 is SYGVKD. The CDR3 bases are TGTGCCATCAGTGACCCCGGGCTGAACACTGAAGCTTTCTTT. Translation: CAISDPGLNTEAFF.

The genes are TRBV5-4 and TRBJ1-4; 9 bases match TRBD1. V shed 4 bases, J shed 0 bases, and the junction held 1 base outside the gene matches. Germline CDR1 SGHNT, CDR2 YYREEE (reference sequence). The CDR3 has 15 amino acids. CDR3 region: CASSRDRATNEKLFF. The CDR3 DNA sequence: TGTGCCAGCAGCAGGGACAGGGCAACTAATGAAAAACTGTTTTTT.

The chain has TRBV9 and TRBJ2-2; TRBD1 matches 7 bases. The CDR3 has 15 amino acids. Germline CDR1 and CDR2: SGDLS and YYNGEE. Germline trimming cut 2 bases from V and 2 bases from J; bases unmatched to any gene: 3. CDR3 sequence: CASSVRDSNTGELFF. In nucleotides, the CDR3 is TGTGCCAGCAGCGTCCGGGACAGTAACACCGGGGAGCTGTTTTTT. The variable domain in full, with the rest retrieved from reference TRBV9 and TRBJ2-2, is DSGVTQTPKHLITATGQRVTLRCSPRSGDLSVYWYQQSLDQGLQFLIQYYNGEERAKGNILERFSAQQFPDLHSELNLSSLELGDSALYFCASSVRDSNTGELFFGEGSRLTVL.

CDR3 in DNA: TGTGCCAGCAGCCCCCAGGTGGGGTGGGAGACCCAGTACTTC. It encodes CASSPQVGWETQYF. The genes are TRBV9 and TRBJ2-5; unclear D gene. This CDR3 is 14 amino acids long. CDR1 is SGDLS, CDR2 YYNGEE, per germline. Trimming took off 4 bases at V and 5 bases at J, with 15 bases between the two ends.

In nucleotides, the CDR3 is TGCAGCGTTGAAGCAGGTCATGGCTACACCTTC. Encoded protein: CSVEAGHGYTF. V and J are TRBV29-1 and TRBJ1-2; D gene ambiguous. From germline, CDR1 is SQVTM and CDR2 ANQGSEA. The V and J ends lost 1 base and 6 bases respectively, with 6 bases between them. This CDR3 comprises 11 residues. The full variable domain, in which reference TRBV29-1 and TRBJ1-2 provide the parts outside the CDR3, is SAVISQKPSRDICQRGTSLTIQCQVDSQVTMMFWYRQQPGQSLTLIATANQGSEATYESGFVIDKFPISRPNLTFSTLTVSNMSPEDSSIYLCSVEAGHGYTFGSGTRLTVV.

CDR3 region: CASSKGGKGQPQHF. The CDR3 DNA reads as TGTGCCAGCAGCAAAGGAGGGAAGGGTCAGCCCCAGCATTTT. The genes are TRBV21-1 and TRBJ1-5. TRBV21-1 is noted as a pseudogene. The CDR3 contains 14 residues.

The J gene is TRBJ1-4, the V gene TRBV29-1; unclear D gene. This CDR3 is built from 10 residues. The germline V gene encodes CDR1 SQVTM and CDR2 ANQGSEA. Trimming took 7 bases from V and 8 from J, leaving 8 bases between them. The CDR3 nucleotides read TGCAGCGCCGGTGAAGAAAAACTGTTTTTT. Protein product: CSAGEEKLFF. Full variable domain (missing parts from reference TRBV29-1 and TRBJ1-4): SAVISQKPSRDICQRGTSLTIQCQVDSQVTMMFWYRQQPGQSLTLIATANQGSEATYESGFVIDKFPISRPNLTFSTLTVSNMSPEDSSIYLCSAGEEKLFFGSGTQLSVL.

The chain joins TRBV5-1 to TRBJ1-2, with TRBD1 matching over 8 bases. Trimming cost V 4 bases and J 7 bases; bases outside gene matches: 15. This CDR3 contains 16 residues. Germline-derived CDR1 and CDR2 are SGHRS and YFSETQ. CDR3 sequence: CASSDPDRDPRGGYTF. DNA for the CDR3: TGCGCCAGCAGCGACCCGGACAGGGACCCCAGAGGTGGCTACACCTTC. Full variable domain (missing parts from reference TRBV5-1 and TRBJ1-2): KAGVTQTPRYLIKTRGQQVTLSCSPISGHRSVSWYQQTPGQGLQFLFEYFSETQRNKGNFPGRFSGRQFSNSRSEMNVSTLELGDSALYLCASSDPDRDPRGGYTFGSGTRLTVV.

The chain uses TRBV2 and TRBJ2-7; D is unresolved. Germline CDR1 SNHLY, CDR2 FYNNEI. The CDR3 is made up of 11 amino acids. V lost 5 bases and J lost 2, with 4 bases in between. The CDR3 DNA is TGTGCCAGCAGTAAAACCTACGAGCAGTACTTC. This sequence encodes CASSKTYEQYF.

V and J are TRBV4-1 and TRBJ1-4, with D unresolved. CDR3 length equals 13 residues. Trimming cost V 0 bases and J 6 bases, with 5 bases left between them. The germline V gene encodes CDR1 MGHRA and CDR2 YSYEKL. The CDR3 nucleotides read TGCGCCAGCAGCCAAGATACCCATGAAAAACTGTTTTTT. This codes for CASSQDTHEKLFF.

This chain connects TRBV21-1 to TRBJ1-6. TRBV21-1 is labeled a pseudogene. The CDR3 is made up of 18 amino acids. This chain's CDR3 is CASSKHGRRGGDNSPLHF. CDR3 in DNA: TGTGCCAGCAGCAAACACGGACGTCGCGGGGGAGATAATTCACCCCTCCACTTT.

J is TRBJ1-1 and V is TRBV11-2; 7 bases agree with TRBD1. Germline-derived CDR1 and CDR2 are SGHAT and FQNNGV. CDR3 size: 17 residues. V lost 1 base to trimming and J lost 3 bases; unmatched junction nucleotides: 11. The CDR3 is CASSLVGGGRGYTEAFF. For the CDR3, the DNA is TGTGCCAGCAGCTTAGTGGGAGGGGGCAGGGGGTACACTGAAGCTTTCTTT. Together with reference TRBV11-2 and TRBJ1-1, the CDR3 gives the full variable domain: EAGVAQSPRYKIIEKRQSVAFWCNPISGHATLYWYQQILGQGPKLLIQFQNNGVVDDSQLPKDRFSAERLKGVDSTLKIQPAKLEDSAVYLCASSLVGGGRGYTEAFFGQGTRLTVV.

The chain is built from TRBV5-4 and TRBJ1-1; D remains ambiguous. The CDR3 is 12 residues long. Germline V gene sequence: CDR1 SGHNT, CDR2 YYREEE (reference sequence). V was clipped by 0 bases and J by 5 bases, with 5 bases between them. The CDR3 is CASSLGLTEAFF. Here the CDR3 DNA reads TGTGCCAGCAGCTTGGGGTTGACTGAAGCTTTCTTT.

Remarks on this clone: At one end the junction does not follow the germline gene, possibly because of a read error. Other DNA sequences in the same sample also yield this CDR3. The chain links TRBV7-6 to TRBJ1-1; possible D gene TRBD1, 6 bases. The germline V gene has CDR1 SGHVS and CDR2 FNYEAQ. This CDR3 is built from 14 residues. CDR3 residues: CASSSRDMNTEAFF. The CDR3 DNA reads TGTGCCAGCAGCTCCCGGGACATGAACACTGAGGCTTTCTTT.

The rearrangement joins TRBV6-4 to TRBJ2-3; D unresolved. The CDR3 has 13 residues. Trimming left V 6 bases short and J 2 bases short, with 9 bases between. The germline gives CDR1 MRHNA, CDR2 SNTAGT. CDR3 loop: CASRNSFTDTQYF. The CDR3 nucleotides are TGTGCCAGCAGGAACTCTTTCACAGATACGCAGTATTTT.

The V call is TRBV6-5, the J call TRBJ1-1; 7 bases fit TRBD1. The CDR3 runs to 14 residues. V trimming: 6 bases; J trimming: 3 bases; junction bases outside the gene matches: 7. The germline V gene has CDR1 MNHEY and CDR2 SVGAGI. The CDR3 DNA sequence: TGTGCCAGCAGGCCGGGACAGAGGGACACTGAAGCTTTCTTT. The encoded protein is CASRPGQRDTEAFF.

The chain recombines TRBV6-5 with TRBJ1-4; D might be TRBD1 (5 bases). V lost 6 bases and J 5 bases, leaving 16 bases between the germline ends. Germline V gene lookup returns CDR1 MNHEY and CDR2 SVGAGI. The CDR3 covers 15 residues. The CDR3 here is CASRPDSVRNEKLFF. DNA of the CDR3: TGTGCCAGCAGACCAGACAGTGTTCGGAATGAAAAACTGTTTTTT.

Details on this clone: A read error may account for a junction end that differs from germline. The chain couples TRBV7-7 to TRBJ2-2; TRBD1 might be the D (5 bases). This CDR3 comprises 15 residues. Germline lookup yields CDR1 SSHAT and CDR2 FNYEAQ (reference sequence). The CDR3 spells CASSLGQGNTGELFF. DNA of the CDR3: TGTGCTAGCAGCTTAGGGCAGGGCAACACCGGGGAGCTGTTTTTT.

The CDR3: CASSLVSGGTDTQYF. Written as DNA, the CDR3 is TGTGCCAGCAGCTTGGTAAGCGGGGGCACAGATACGCAGTATTTT. This sequence joins TRBV5-8 and TRBJ2-3, with 7 bases identical to TRBD2. The CDR3 is 15 amino acids. Trimming at V came to 0 bases and at J to 1 base, leaving 2 bases not matched to a gene. The V gene's germline CDR1 is SGHTS and CDR2 YDEGEE.

This clone has just a few counts. This chain links TRBV5-4 with TRBJ1-1; possible D gene TRBD1, 5 bases. This CDR3 contains 13 residues. The germline V and J ends were trimmed by 3 bases and 6 bases, with 12 bases remaining between them. Germline V gene data show CDR1 as SGHNT and CDR2 as YYREEE (reference sequence). The DNA for the CDR3 is TGTGCCAGCAGCTCGACCGGGGGGTCTGAAGCTTTCTTT. Its protein is CASSSTGGSEAFF.

The gene calls are TRBV5-1 and TRBJ2-2; D uncertain. Per the germline V gene, CDR1 is SGHRS and CDR2 is YFSETQ. The CDR3 extends over 16 amino acids. V gave up 5 bases and J gave up 0 bases, with 14 bases separating them. The CDR3 spells CASSLAAVTNTGELFF. The CDR3 nucleotides are TGCGCCAGCAGTCTGGCGGCAGTTACGAACACCGGGGAGCTGTTTTTT.

The V and J genes are TRBV29-1 and TRBJ1-1, with 7 bases aligning to TRBD1. Trimming removed 4 bases from V and 11 bases from J; junction bases left unmatched: 10. Looked up from germline, CDR1 is SQVTM and CDR2 is ANQGSEA. This CDR3 is built from 12 residues. CDR3: CSVGGSNRGAFF. In nucleotides, the CDR3 is TGCAGCGTTGGGGGGTCCAACAGGGGTGCTTTCTTT.

CDR3: CASSEQGQGGFETQYF. The DNA of the CDR3 is TGTGCCAGCAGTGAACAGGGACAGGGTGGTTTTGAGACCCAGTACTTC. The chain employs TRBV2 and TRBJ2-5, with 9 bases that match TRBD1. Germline V gene data show CDR1 as SNHLY and CDR2 as FYNNEI. Germline trimming cut 2 bases from V and 5 bases from J; bases unmatched to any gene: 9. The CDR3 length is 16 residues.

The CDR3 loop is CASSQGAIGSTQYF. CDR3 in DNA: TGCGCCAGCAGCCAAGGGGCGATCGGGTCGACCCAGTACTTC. The J gene is TRBJ2-5, the V gene TRBV4-1, with D hard to call. There are 14 residues in the CDR3. Trimming cost V 1 base and J 7 bases, with 13 bases left between them. The germline gives CDR1 MGHRA, CDR2 YSYEKL.